This T cell receptor beta chain was sequenced during a study of cytomegalovirus exposure and HLA in healthy donors. Overall study findings and caveats: Rare TCR sequences dominated, though some public TCRs recurred in many donors. Association of around 17,000 TCR beta sequences with HLA alleles was found at 0.05 false discovery rate in a later analysis. A prior analysis recorded that most TCR beta V segments were productive about 87% or about 30% of the time. Reports described diagnosis of cytomegalovirus status by the classifier as highly specific and sensitive.

Trimming shortened V by 1 base and J by 2 bases, and 10 bases separated the two germline ends. The CDR3 extends over 14 amino acids. Germline-derived CDR1 and CDR2 are SGDLS and YYNGEE. PCR used 60 Vbeta primers and 13 Jbeta primers. Generated by immunoSEQ multiplex PCR, the TCRdb table keeps only in-frame clones and is missing some. This repertoire shows around 190,000 clones, roughly 80% found once; its top ten account for around 1.6%. A note on this clone: Antigen: not known.

The chain has TRBV9 and TRBJ2-7; possible D gene TRBD2, 6 bases. The sample was PBMCs. This clonotype was obtained from a woman between 50 and 59 years old in good health and CMV-seronegative. This CDR3 reads CASSVTGVPYEQYF. The CDR3 bases are TGTGCCAGCAGCGTAACGGGGGTGCCCTACGAGCAGTACTTC. Full variable domain (remainder filled in from reference TRBV9 and TRBJ2-7): DSGVTQTPKHLITATGQRVTLRCSPRSGDLSVYWYQQSLDQGLQFLIQYYNGEERAKGNILERFSAQQFPDLHSELNLSSLELGDSALYFCASSVTGVPYEQYFGPGTRLTVT.